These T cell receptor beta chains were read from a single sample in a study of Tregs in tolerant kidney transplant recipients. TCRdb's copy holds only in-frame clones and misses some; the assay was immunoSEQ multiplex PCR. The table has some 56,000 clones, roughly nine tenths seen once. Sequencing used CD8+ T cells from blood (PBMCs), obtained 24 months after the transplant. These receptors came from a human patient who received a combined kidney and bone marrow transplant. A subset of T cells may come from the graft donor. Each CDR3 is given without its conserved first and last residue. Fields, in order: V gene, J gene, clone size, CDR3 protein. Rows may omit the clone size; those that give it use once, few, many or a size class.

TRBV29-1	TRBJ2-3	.	SVPGKAGGPADTQY
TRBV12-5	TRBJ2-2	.	ASGLVPSGRASTGELF
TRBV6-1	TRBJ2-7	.	ASSPRGLRNEQY
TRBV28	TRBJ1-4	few	ASNSWDREETNEKLF
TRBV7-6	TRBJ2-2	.	ASSGIRAGELF
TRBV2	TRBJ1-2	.	ASSEAGTGKYGYT
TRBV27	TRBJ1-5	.	ASSLAGSNQPQH
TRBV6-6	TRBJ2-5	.	ASSIRTLQETQY
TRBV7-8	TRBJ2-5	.	ASSLSPGGGETQY
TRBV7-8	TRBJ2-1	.	ASSWQGSSSYNEQF